Each of the 25 T cell receptor beta chains below was sequenced from the same sample in a study of T cells in Graves' hyperthyroidism and ophthalmopathy. Amplified TCR beta CDR3 regions came from RNA transcripts. HTBI primers drove first-round RT-PCR of the TCR CDR3. TCRdb reprocessed the multiplex PCR reads via MiXCR and lists one record per CDR3 protein. The table has hundreds of thousands of distinct CDR3 sequences, 45% seen once. Sequenced input: peripheral blood or thyroid tissue (not recorded which). These receptors were obtained from an adult man with Graves' disease, either hyperthyroidism or ophthalmopathy (not recorded which).

This clonotype was found many times. The chain recombines TRBV5-1 with TRBJ1-6; TRBD1 is a possible D gene (6 bases). V dropped 5 bases and J dropped 6 bases, with 15 bases sitting between them. Germline CDR1 reads SGHRS; CDR2 reads YFSETQ. The CDR3 spans 15 residues. CDR3 sequence (DNA): TGCGCCAGCAGGGACAGCCAAAGTACTAATTCACCCCTCCACTTT. Residues: CASRDSQSTNSPLHF.

The V and J genes are TRBV7-9 and TRBJ2-7, with 8 nucleotides matching TRBD1. The CDR3 length is 15 residues. The trim removed 5 bases at V and 2 bases at J, leaving 8 bases unmatched. Germline V gene lookup returns CDR1 SEHNR and CDR2 FQNEAQ (reference sequence). The DNA of the CDR3 is TGTGCCAGCAGCGGGGACAGGTTGTCTCCCTACGAGCAGTACTTC. As protein: CASSGDRLSPYEQYF.

The chain joins TRBV19 to TRBJ1-5; 7 bases align to TRBD1. The CDR3 extends over 14 amino acids. The V and J ends lost 8 bases and 0 bases, in that order; junction bases with no gene match: 4. Germline loops: CDR1 LNHDA, CDR2 SQIVND (reference sequence). This CDR3 is CASRDRNSNQPQHF. The CDR3, as DNA: TGTGCCAGTCGGGACAGAAATAGCAATCAGCCCCAGCATTTT.

This clonotype has only a few counts. This rearrangement joins TRBV6-6 to TRBJ1-1, with unresolved D. V was pared by 3 bases and J by 0 bases, with 8 bases between. Germline CDR1 is MNHNY and CDR2 is SVGAGI (reference sequence). This CDR3 comprises 14 residues. CDR3 bases: TGTGCCAGCAGTTATCAGATCATGAACACTGAAGCTTTCTTT. Translating gives CASSYQIMNTEAFF.

This clonotype came up many times. J is TRBJ2-5 and V is TRBV7-8; D unresolved. CDR3 length: 12 amino acids. The germline V and J ends were trimmed by 4 bases and 3 bases, with 6 bases remaining between them. From germline, CDR1 is SGHVS and CDR2 FQNEAQ. CDR3 DNA sequence: TGTGCCAGCAGCTACTCCAAAGAGACCCAGTACTTC. This gives the protein CASSYSKETQYF.

This clonotype was found once. The V call is TRBV10-3, the J call TRBJ1-5, with D possibly matching TRBD1 (5 bases). There are 13 residues in the CDR3. CDR1 is ENHRY and CDR2 is SYGVKD in the germline V gene. Trimming pared 0 bases from V and 14 bases from J, leaving 14 bases between. For the CDR3, the DNA is TGTGCCATCAGTGAGTCCGATTCCGGGGACGAGCATTTT. Translated: CAISESDSGDEHF.

This sequence joins TRBV7-9 and TRBJ1-6, with 10 positions matching TRBD1. CDR3 length: 12 residues. Germline V gene lookup returns CDR1 SEHNR and CDR2 FQNEAQ (reference sequence). V trimming: 4 bases; J trimming: 15 bases; junction bases outside the gene matches: 3. CDR3 sequence: CASSSGQGNLHF. CDR3 nucleotide sequence: TGTGCCAGCAGCTCGGGACAGGGGAACCTCCACTTT.

This clonotype was seen a few times. This chain connects TRBV9 to TRBJ1-5; 7 bases line up with TRBD1. This CDR3 has 14 amino acids. The J segment lost 7 bases and the V segment lost 0 bases, leaving 4 bases of the junction unmatched. Germline-derived CDR1 and CDR2 are SGDLS and YYNGEE. DNA of the CDR3: TGTGCCAGCAGCGTAGCCGGGACAGCACAGCCCCAGCATTTT. Encoded protein: CASSVAGTAQPQHF.

Comment on this clonotype: A clone one base away is much larger, so this may be a read error. The CDR3 DNA sequence: TGCGCCAGCAGCTTGGGGACTTCACGGCAGTACTTC. Translation: CASSLGTSRQYF. The chain carries TRBV5-1 and TRBJ2-7, with D maybe TRBD2 (5 bases). Trimming cost V 0 bases and J 9 bases, with 10 bases left between them. Germline V gives CDR1 SGHRS, CDR2 YFSETQ. The CDR3 runs 12 residues.

Notes on this clonotype: This may stem from a read error, because a much larger clone lies one nucleotide away. The rearrangement joins TRBV7-9 to TRBJ1-6, with a possible D match to TRBD1 (6 bases). CDR3 length: 14 residues. CDR1 and CDR2 (germline): SEHNR, FQNEAQ (reference sequence). CDR3 nucleotides: TGTGCCAACAGCTTAAGGGGGACTAATTCACCCCTCCACTTT. Amino acid sequence: CANSLRGTNSPLHF.

Many counts were recorded for this clonotype. The DNA for the CDR3 is TGTGCCACCAGCAGAGCGGACAGGGGAAACTCTGGAAACACCATATATTTT. It specifies CATSRADRGNSGNTIYF. V gene TRBV15 combines with J gene TRBJ1-3; 9 bases agree with TRBD1. The V and J ends lost 1 base and 0 bases, in that order; junction bases with no gene match: 4. The CDR3 sequence is 17 residues long. Germline CDR1 LNHNV, CDR2 YYDKDF (reference sequence). Looking up the rest from reference TRBV15 and TRBJ1-3 gives the full variable domain: DAMVIQNPRYQVTQFGKPVTLSCSQTLNHNVMYWYQQKSSQAPKLLFHYYDKDFNNEADTPDNFQSRRPNTSFCFLDIRSPGLGDTAMYLCATSRADRGNSGNTIYFGEGSWLTVV.

The CDR3 sequence: CASSLVAGGSRETQYF. CDR3 nucleotide sequence: TGTGCCAGCAGCTTAGTTGCGGGAGGCTCGAGAGAGACCCAGTACTTC. The J gene is TRBJ2-5, the V gene TRBV7-2, with 8 nucleotides matching TRBD2. The CDR3 length is 16 residues. With 1 base clipped from V and 4 bases from J, the junction kept 8 bases outside the gene matches. Germline CDR1 SGHTA, CDR2 FQGNSA. Based on the CDR3 plus reference TRBV7-2 and TRBJ2-5, the full variable domain is GAGVSQSPSNKVTEKGKDVELRCDPISGHTALYWYRQSLGQGLEFLIYFQGNSAPDKSGLPSDRFSAERTGGSVSTLTIQRTQQEDSAVYLCASSLVAGGSRETQYFGPGTRLLVL.

The chain is built from TRBV2 and TRBJ2-7; 8 nucleotides match TRBD1. This CDR3 is built from 15 residues. With V trimmed by 6 bases and J by 7 bases, 14 bases remained unmatched. Germline V gene lookup returns CDR1 SNHLY and CDR2 FYNNEI. CDR3 in amino acids: CASSLVGQGANEQYF. The CDR3 region has the DNA TGTGCCAGCAGCTTAGTAGGGCAGGGGGCGAATGAGCAGTACTTC.

This sequence joins TRBV19 and TRBJ2-7; TRBD2 matches at 8 bases. Germline CDR1 is LNHDA and CDR2 is SQIVND (reference sequence). The V segment lost 5 bases and the J segment 2 bases; nucleotides outside the gene matches: 8. The CDR3 loop spans 15 amino acids. CDR3 nucleotide sequence: TGTGCCAGTAGTCCTCGACTAGCGCATGCCTACGAGCAGTACTTC. Translated: CASSPRLAHAYEQYF. Drawing the rest from reference TRBV19 and TRBJ2-7, the complete variable domain is DGGITQSPKYLFRKEGQNVTLSCEQNLNHDAMYWYRQDPGQGLRLIYYSQIVNDFQKGDIAEGYSVSREKKESFPLTVTSAQKNPTAFYLCASSPRLAHAYEQYFGPGTRLTVT.

Remarks on this clonotype: This may stem from a read error, because a much larger clone lies one nucleotide away. V is TRBV19 and J is TRBJ1-2; D is possibly TRBD1 (6 bases). Between the trimmed V and J ends, which lost 9 bases and 8 bases, there was a span of 16 bases. The germline gives CDR1 LNHDA, CDR2 SQIVND (reference sequence). The CDR3 sequence is 12 residues long. CDR3 sequence (DNA): TGTGCCAGCCAAGGACAGATTGGGGGCTACACCTTC. Its translation: CASQGQIGGYTF.

In its sample, this clonotype was seen once. The V gene is TRBV25-1, the J gene TRBJ2-5; weak D call: TRBD1 (7 bases). The CDR3 has 20 residues. V was pared by 4 bases and J by 1 base, with 28 bases between. The germline gives CDR1 MGHDK, CDR2 SYGVNS. This chain's CDR3 is CASSVSRDRDFGGPQETQYF. The CDR3 DNA reads TGTGCCAGCAGTGTATCCCGGGACAGAGATTTCGGGGGCCCCCAAGAGACCCAGTACTTC.

This clonotype was observed many times. V is TRBV6-5 and J is TRBJ2-7; D unclear. Trimming stripped 6 bases from V and 6 bases from J, with 9 bases between. CDR1 is MNHEY, CDR2 SVGAGI, per germline. This CDR3 is built from 11 residues. The CDR3 nucleotides read TGTGCCAGCAGCAACATGGGCGAGCAGTACTTC. Encoded protein: CASSNMGEQYF.

This clonotype has a single count. A read error may produce the germline difference seen at one junction end. The chain employs TRBV7-2 and TRBJ1-1; possibly TRBD1 for D (5 bases). Per germline, CDR1 SGHTA and CDR2 FQGNSA. The CDR3 consists of 14 residues. The CDR3 bases are TGTGCCAGTAGCTTAAACCACAGGATCACTGAAGCTTTCTTT. Its protein product is CASSLNHRITEAFF.

This clonotype came up many times. The chain has TRBV24-1 and TRBJ1-2; 7 nucleotides align to TRBD1. This CDR3 is 15 amino acids long. The J segment lost 8 bases and the V segment lost 3 bases, leaving 11 bases of the junction unmatched. Looked up from germline, CDR1 is KGHDR and CDR2 is SFDVKD. Written as DNA, the CDR3 is TGTGCCACCAGTGATGGGATGACAGGGAATGGCGGCTACACCTTC. Translation: CATSDGMTGNGGYTF.

The J gene is TRBJ2-5, the V gene TRBV10-3; 10 bases map to TRBD1. CDR1 ENHRY and CDR2 SYGVKD come from the germline V gene. Trimming took 0 bases from V and 5 from J; bases not matched to a gene: 3. CDR3 size: 15 residues. DNA for the CDR3: TGTGCCATCAGTGAGTCGGGGACAGGGGAGGAGACCCAGTACTTC. This translates into CAISESGTGEETQYF.

This clonotype has at least ten counts. This chain connects TRBV7-9 to TRBJ2-5; TRBD2 matches at 13 bases. The CDR3 totals 16 residues. Germline V lookup: CDR1 SEHNR, CDR2 FQNEAQ (reference sequence). V shed 4 bases and J 7 bases; nucleotides not matched to a gene: 9. The CDR3 coding sequence is TGTGCCAGCAGCTCAGGGACTAGCGGGGCCAGGGGGACCCAGTACTTC. This codes for CASSSGTSGARGTQYF.

At least ten counts were recorded for this clonotype. The rearrangement joins TRBV7-9 to TRBJ2-5, with D maybe TRBD1 (7 bases). Germline CDR1 reads SEHNR; CDR2 reads FQNEAQ (reference sequence). V was clipped by 6 bases and J by 4 bases, with 15 bases between them. CDR3 length equals 14 residues. DNA of the CDR3: TGTGCCAGCAGTTCGCATCAGGGGGGAGAGACCCAGTACTTC. Protein sequence: CASSSHQGGETQYF.

Regarding this clonotype: This sequence may be a read error, since a much larger clone differs from it by one base. This rearrangement joins TRBV20-1 to TRBJ1-1; D gene uncertain. Trimming pared 5 bases from V and 1 base from J, leaving 17 bases between. Germline assignment: CDR1 DFQATT and CDR2 SNEGSKA (reference sequence). There are 15 residues in the CDR3. CDR3 nucleotides: TGCAGTGCTGGGGATACGACTTGGAGGAACACTGAAGCTTTCTTT. It translates to CSAGDTTWRNTEAFF.

A remark on this clonotype: With a much larger clone just one base away, this may be a read error. The V and J genes are TRBV11-2 and TRBJ1-5; 8 bases map to TRBD1. This CDR3 has 15 amino acids. Trimming at V came to 2 bases and at J to 6 bases, leaving 6 bases not matched to a gene. Germline CDR1 is SGHAT and CDR2 is FQNNGV. As DNA, the CDR3 is TGTGCCAGCAGCTTAAGCGACAGGGGTACTCAGCCCCAGCATTTT. It specifies CASSLSDRGTQPQHF.

V is TRBV10-3 and J is TRBJ1-3; no clear D. The CDR3 consists of 13 residues. The germline V and J ends were trimmed by 5 bases and 10 bases, with 15 bases remaining between them. Germline values: CDR1 ENHRY, CDR2 SYGVKD. This chain's CDR3 is CAISSRFGETIYF. CDR3 DNA: TGTGCCATCAGTTCTAGATTTGGAGAGACCATATATTTT.